This T cell receptor (beta chain) was sequenced in a study of CD8 T cells in ankylosing spondylitis. CDR1 SGHRS and CDR2 YFSETQ come from the germline V gene. The CDR3 is 14 amino acids. Trimming shortened V by 2 bases and J by 4 bases, and 11 bases separated the two germline ends. As to this clonotype: The target antigen is unknown.

TCRdb recomputed calls from the 5' RACE reads with MiXCR, one row per CDR3 protein. The data hold some 87,000 distinct CDR3 sequences, with around 27% observed a single time. Study conclusions and caveats: Made up of under ten highly homologous variants, a TCR beta motif appeared characteristic of ankylosing spondylitis blood. Reportedly, matched ankylosing spondylitis synovial fluid was significantly enriched for disease-linked clones. Those disease-linked clones were CD8+; they were also relatively rare in peripheral blood.

Sequencing input: blood, either unsorted or a sorted T cell fraction (not recorded which). The TCR originated in a male donor with ankylosing spondylitis or in good health (not recorded which). V is TRBV5-1 and J is TRBJ2-3; D is perhaps TRBD1 (5 bases). CDR3 in DNA: TGCGCCAGCAGCTTCCAGACAGTTTCAGATACGCAGTATTTT. Translated: CASSFQTVSDTQYF.